These 30 T cell receptor beta chains share one sample of origin, sequenced in a study of cytomegalovirus exposure and HLA in healthy donors (dated by TCRdb to about 2017). Library construction relied on the immunoSEQ multiplex PCR assay. For the multiplex PCR, a mixture combining 60 forward primers for TCR Vbeta segments and 13 reverse primers for TCR Jbeta segments was used. In TCRdb, the immuneACCESS table is reduced to in-frame sequences with V and J assigned. These tables do not hold every clone; where another copy was compared, an unresolved V gene accounts for under half, and the others remain unexplained. In all, the sample holds under 200,000 clones, and around 78% of those were seen once. The top ten clones comprise approximately 3% of the sample. The sample was PBMCs. The receptors stem from a middle-aged woman in good health and CMV-seronegative.

This clone was picked up a small number of times. The chain couples TRBV6-5 to TRBJ2-7; D gene unclear. This CDR3 contains 12 residues. Germline assignment: CDR1 MNHEY and CDR2 SVGAGI. The ends were cut back, 5 bases at V and 7 bases at J, with 12 bases in the middle. The CDR3 loop reads CASSPHIGEQYF. DNA for the CDR3: TGTGCCAGCAGTCCCCACATCGGGGAGCAGTACTTC.

This clone was observed a single time. The chain joins TRBV11-2 to TRBJ1-6, with 10 bases aligning to TRBD1. The V gene end was trimmed by 1 base and the J gene end by 9 bases; junction bases not matched to a gene: 6. This CDR3 spans 16 amino acids. Germline CDR1 reads SGHAT; CDR2 reads FQNNGV. CDR3 residues: CASSLAPGTGVSPLHF. CDR3 DNA: TGTGCCAGCAGCTTAGCACCCGGGACAGGGGTTTCACCCCTCCACTTT.

The gene calls are TRBV6-5 and TRBJ2-7, with 7 nucleotides matching TRBD1. After removal of 5 bases from V and 2 bases from J, the junction contained 3 bases not matched to a gene. CDR1 is MNHEY, CDR2 SVGAGI, per germline. The CDR3 covers 13 residues. CDR3 in amino acids: CASSDGTAYEQYF. As DNA, the CDR3 is TGTGCCAGCAGTGACGGGACAGCCTACGAGCAGTACTTC.

The V gene is TRBV5-6, the J gene TRBJ1-2; 10 bases map to TRBD1. V was clipped by 6 bases and J by 4 bases; unmatched bases: 9. Germline lookup yields CDR1 SGHDT and CDR2 YYEEEE. The CDR3 runs 15 residues. In nucleotides, the CDR3 is TGTGCCAGCACTACGCGACAGGGGGCCGGCTATGGCTACACCTTC. It is translated as CASTTRQGAGYGYTF.

The chain couples TRBV4-2 to TRBJ2-7; a possible D gene is TRBD2 (6 bases). With 0 bases removed from V and 3 bases from J, the gap between germline ends came to 9 bases. From germline, CDR1 is LGHNA and CDR2 YNFKEQ. This CDR3 comprises 14 residues. CDR3 in DNA: TGTGCCAGCAGCCAAGAGCGGGGAAACTACGAGCAGTACTTC. It translates to CASSQERGNYEQYF.

This chain joins TRBV15 and TRBJ2-3, with 10 bases that match TRBD1. Trimming cost V 1 base and J 2 bases; bases outside gene matches: 0. Germline CDR1 is LNHNV and CDR2 is YYDKDF (reference sequence). This CDR3 has 15 residues. In nucleotides, the CDR3 is TGTGCCACCAGCAGAGGACAGGGGGCCACAGATACGCAGTATTTT. Protein product: CATSRGQGATDTQYF.

The chain uses TRBV5-5 and TRBJ2-1; D perhaps matches TRBD2 (5 bases). The CDR3 consists of 15 residues. Trimming took 0 bases from V and 0 from J, leaving 7 bases between them. Germline CDR1 reads SGHKS; CDR2 reads YYEKEE (reference sequence). The DNA for the CDR3 is TGTGCCAGCAGCTTGGTAGGGAGCTCCTACAATGAGCAGTTCTTC. It codes for CASSLVGSSYNEQFF.

This chain connects TRBV6-4 to TRBJ1-6; possible D gene TRBD1, 5 bases. This CDR3 contains 15 residues. CDR1 MRHNA and CDR2 SNTAGT come from the germline V gene. Trimming took off 2 bases at V and 10 bases at J, with 15 bases between the two ends. The CDR3 DNA reads TGTGCCAGCAGTGACACGGGGGGAATAGGGTCACCCCTCCACTTT. This gives the protein CASSDTGGIGSPLHF.

V gene TRBV10-2 combines with J gene TRBJ2-5; D possibly corresponds to TRBD1 (6 bases). Trimming took 5 bases from V and 1 from J, leaving 11 bases between them. The CDR3 has 14 amino acids. Germline V gives CDR1 WSHSY, CDR2 SAAADI. The CDR3 loop reads CASSFSGAQETQYF. As DNA, the CDR3 is TGCGCCAGCAGTTTTTCAGGGGCCCAAGAGACCCAGTACTTC.

Concerning this clone itself: No DNA is shown, since the ends of the CDR3 on it are uncertain; the CDR3 is the one TCRdb lists. This chain links TRBV11-2 with TRBJ1-1; the table's TRBD1 call for D was not verified on the DNA. The CDR3 comprises 12 residues, both ends counted. CDR1 and CDR2 (germline): SGHAT, FQNNGV. CDR3 sequence reads: CASSFGPGAAFF.

The V gene is TRBV10-3, the J gene TRBJ1-2; 10 bases match TRBD1. Trimming removed 3 bases from V and 5 bases from J; junction bases left unmatched: 6. Germline CDR1 is ENHRY and CDR2 is SYGVKD. This CDR3 is built from 15 residues. CDR3 in amino acids: CAISERGTGDYGYTF. For the CDR3, the DNA is TGTGCCATCAGTGAACGAGGGACAGGGGATTATGGCTACACCTTC.

The rearrangement links TRBV10-3 to TRBJ2-7; 8 bases align to TRBD1. Unmatched junction bases numbered 6, after V lost 6 bases and J lost 2 bases. Per the germline V gene, CDR1 is ENHRY and CDR2 is SYGVKD. CDR3 length: 14 residues. The DNA for the CDR3 is TGTGCCATCAGCGGAGGACAGGGCCCCTACGAGCAGTACTTC. Protein sequence: CAISGGQGPYEQYF.

This clone occurred many times. This chain connects TRBV5-8 to TRBJ1-5; unclear D gene. This CDR3 region has 13 residues. CDR1 and CDR2 (germline): SGHTS, YDEGEE. Deletions cut 1 base from V and 4 bases from J, with 6 bases between. CDR3 DNA sequence: TGTGCCAGCAGCTTGACACCGAATCAGCCCCAGCATTTT. Amino acids: CASSLTPNQPQHF.

V usage is TRBV11-2 and J usage is TRBJ2-5; 8 bases are shared with TRBD2. The CDR3 consists of 15 residues. Germline V lookup: CDR1 SGHAT, CDR2 FQNNGV. J lost 0 bases, V lost 5 bases, and 5 bases had no gene match. CDR3: CASSRTSWYQETQYF. The CDR3 nucleotides are TGTGCCAGCAGCCGGACTAGCTGGTACCAAGAGACCCAGTACTTC. The variable domain in full, with the rest retrieved from reference TRBV11-2 and TRBJ2-5, is EAGVAQSPRYKIIEKRQSVAFWCNPISGHATLYWYQQILGQGPKLLIQFQNNGVVDDSQLPKDRFSAERLKGVDSTLKIQPAKLEDSAVYLCASSRTSWYQETQYFGPGTRLLVL.

The table lists this clone with a few counts. The V call is TRBV5-6, the J call TRBJ1-6; TRBD1 matches 7 bases. Per germline, CDR1 SGHDT and CDR2 YYEEEE. The CDR3 covers 14 residues. V dropped 3 bases and J dropped 8; count of bases not matched to a gene: 5. Here the CDR3 reads CASSSGTAYSPLHF. The DNA of the CDR3 is TGTGCCAGCAGCTCCGGGACAGCTTATTCACCCCTCCACTTT.

This chain uses TRBV7-9 with TRBJ1-1, with D unclear. V dropped 5 bases and J dropped 2 bases, with 15 bases sitting between them. The germline V gene has CDR1 SEHNR and CDR2 FQNEAQ (reference sequence). The CDR3 is made up of 15 amino acids. The CDR3 DNA reads TGTGCCAGCAGCGTACTGTTCGACTTCAACACTGAAGCTTTCTTT. Amino acid sequence: CASSVLFDFNTEAFF.

The chain links TRBV6-6 to TRBJ2-3; the D gene is possibly TRBD2 (5 bases). Germline V gene data show CDR1 as MNHNY and CDR2 as SVGAGI (reference sequence). Trimming removed 4 bases at V and 4 bases at J, with 12 bases between. The CDR3 is 14 residues long. CDR3 DNA sequence: TGTGCCAGCAGTTCCCTGGACTCGTCAGATACGCAGTATTTT. Its protein is CASSSLDSSDTQYF.

The chain carries TRBV19 and TRBJ2-7, with 9 bases lining up with TRBD2. V shed 5 bases, J shed 4 bases, and the junction held 3 bases outside the gene matches. The CDR3 is made up of 13 amino acids. The V gene's germline CDR1 is LNHDA and CDR2 SQIVND (reference sequence). The CDR3 region is CASSLAGSYEQYF. CDR3 DNA sequence: TGTGCCAGTAGTCTAGCGGGGTCGTACGAGCAGTACTTC.

The genes are TRBV27 and TRBJ1-2, with D possibly being TRBD1 (6 bases). This CDR3 region has 17 residues. Trimming took off 0 bases at V and 4 bases at J, with 18 bases between the two ends. CDR1 and CDR2 (germline): MNHEY, SMNVEV (reference sequence). CDR3 region: CASSLSTRGAGAYGYTF. The DNA of the CDR3 is TGTGCCAGCAGTTTATCAACACGTGGTGCGGGGGCCTATGGCTACACCTTC.

The chain employs TRBV5-4 and TRBJ1-5, with D perhaps matching TRBD1 (6 bases). CDR1 SGHNT and CDR2 YYREEE come from the germline V gene (reference sequence). The V end was cut by 4 bases, the J end by 4 bases, with 12 bases between. The CDR3 spans 14 residues. The chain's CDR3 is CASSLQGGNQPQHF. The CDR3 DNA follows: TGTGCCAGCAGCCTACAGGGTGGAAATCAGCCCCAGCATTTT.

V is TRBV7-9 and J is TRBJ1-1, with 8 bases fitting TRBD1. The germline V gene has CDR1 SEHNR and CDR2 FQNEAQ (reference sequence). The CDR3 is 13 residues long. Trimming removed 1 base from V and 12 bases from J; junction bases left unmatched: 7. The CDR3 spells CASSLGQGMKTFF. CDR3 DNA sequence: TGTGCCAGCAGCTTAGGACAGGGGATGAAAACTTTCTTT.

The chain uses TRBV6-5 and TRBJ1-1; D not certain. Germline loops: CDR1 MNHEY, CDR2 SVGAGI. V lost 4 bases, J lost 8 bases, and 8 bases lay in between. This CDR3 region has 11 residues. CDR3 sequence: CASSSYREAFF. Here the CDR3 DNA reads TGTGCCAGCAGTTCTTACAGAGAAGCTTTCTTT.

CDR3 nucleotides: TGTGCCAGCAGCGCCCGGGACAGGGACCCGTATGGCTACACCTTC. It specifies CASSARDRDPYGYTF. V is TRBV5-4 and J is TRBJ1-2; 9 bases match TRBD1. The V and J ends lost 4 bases and 5 bases, in that order; junction bases with no gene match: 9. Germline CDR1 SGHNT, CDR2 YYREEE (reference sequence). The CDR3 runs 15 residues.

This clone came up once. The chain joins TRBV14 to TRBJ2-4, with 15 bases that match TRBD2. Trimming removed 4 bases from V and 1 base from J; junction bases left unmatched: 5. This CDR3 has 18 residues. The germline V gene has CDR1 SGHDN and CDR2 FVKESK. CDR3 coding DNA: TGTGCCAGCAGCCGAGGACTAGCGGGGGGGCCGGCCAAAAACATTCAGTACTTC. It translates to CASSRGLAGGPAKNIQYF.

This clone was seen a few times. V usage is TRBV10-2 and J usage is TRBJ1-2; 10 nucleotides align to TRBD1. Germline lookup yields CDR1 WSHSY and CDR2 SAAADI. Losses at the gene ends were 2 bases for V and 8 bases for J; bases not matched to a gene: 11. The CDR3 runs 16 residues. CDR3 coding DNA: TGCGCCAGCAGTGAGCCGGGACAGGGGCTTACCCAAGGCTACACCTTC. Residues: CASSEPGQGLTQGYTF.

In this sample, this clone turned up a few times. The chain joins TRBV4-1 to TRBJ2-2; D perhaps matches TRBD2 (5 bases). There are 14 residues in the CDR3. The V gene's germline CDR1 is MGHRA and CDR2 YSYEKL. The V gene lost 3 bases and the J gene lost 6 bases, with 11 bases spanning the gap. The CDR3 reads CASSQVSSPGELFF. The CDR3 bases are TGCGCCAGCAGCCAGGTCTCTAGCCCCGGGGAGCTGTTTTTT.

V gene TRBV19 combines with J gene TRBJ1-2, with 7 bases fitting TRBD1. CDR3 length: 14 amino acids. In germline, CDR1 is LNHDA, CDR2 SQIVND (reference sequence). Losses at the gene ends were 3 bases for V and 4 bases for J; bases not matched to a gene: 5. This CDR3 is CASSITWDSYGYTF. The DNA for the CDR3 is TGTGCCAGTAGTATCACCTGGGACAGCTATGGCTACACCTTC.

V usage is TRBV11-2 and J usage is TRBJ1-3, with 7 bases matching TRBD1. In germline, CDR1 is SGHAT, CDR2 FQNNGV. This CDR3 is 16 amino acids long. V lost 2 bases and J lost 3; bases outside the gene matches: 7. The CDR3: CASSLRQGQVGNTIYF. CDR3 DNA: TGTGCCAGCAGCTTAAGACAGGGCCAGGTTGGAAACACCATATATTTT.

The genes are TRBV5-5 and TRBJ1-4, with D possibly being TRBD1 (6 bases). V was pared by 3 bases and J by 1 base, with 16 bases between. The germline V gene has CDR1 SGHKS and CDR2 YYEKEE (reference sequence). This CDR3 region has 17 residues. The CDR3: CASSSYHRVKTNEKLFF. CDR3 in DNA: TGTGCCAGCAGCTCCTATCACAGGGTAAAAACTAATGAAAAACTGTTTTTT.

V is TRBV5-6 and J is TRBJ2-1; TRBD2 matches 7 bases. With 0 bases clipped from V and 8 bases from J, the junction kept 11 bases outside the gene matches. This CDR3 contains 16 residues. Germline V gives CDR1 SGHDT, CDR2 YYEEEE. Here the CDR3 reads CASSLGPAGVYDEQFF. The CDR3 DNA is TGTGCCAGCAGCTTGGGGCCTGCGGGGGTGTACGATGAGCAGTTCTTC.